This is a list of T cell receptor beta chains from one sample in a study of control samples from healthy donors and cancer patients. Profiling relied on immunoSEQ multiplex PCR, and the TCRdb table lists in-frame clones only, not all of them. Seen here are some 71,000 clones, roughly 89% observed once, and the top ten hold over 15%. The specimen sequenced was PBMCs. These receptors originate from a man aged 55 to 70 with lung cancer. Each CDR3 is given without its conserved first and last residue.

cdr3_aa: ATSDSTGSRLTEAF
j_call: TRBJ1-1
v_call: TRBV24-1

cdr3_aa: ASSPRGGTGELF
j_call: TRBJ2-2
v_call: TRBV3-1/TRBV3-2

cdr3_aa: ASRGEWSTDTQY
j_call: TRBJ2-3
v_call: TRBV10-1

cdr3_aa: AISESQGYYGYT
j_call: TRBJ1-2
v_call: TRBV10-3

cdr3_aa: ASRERFSYTGELF
j_call: TRBJ2-2
v_call: TRBV6-5

cdr3_aa: ASSLRETGQPQH
j_call: TRBJ1-5
v_call: TRBV6-5

cdr3_aa: ASILADVDSPLH
j_call: TRBJ1-6
v_call: TRBV6-5

cdr3_aa: ASSLGSMNTEAF
j_call: TRBJ1-1
v_call: TRBV7-9

cdr3_aa: ASSQLNNEQF
j_call: TRBJ2-1
v_call: TRBV4-1

cdr3_aa: ASSPLRQAYGYT
j_call: TRBJ1-2
v_call: TRBV18

cdr3_aa: ASSQDVPGANTGELF
j_call: TRBJ2-2
v_call: TRBV3-1/TRBV3-2

cdr3_aa: ASSLAMTGTGELF
j_call: TRBJ2-2
v_call: TRBV5-1

cdr3_aa: AWKERGVYGYT
j_call: TRBJ1-2
v_call: TRBV30

cdr3_aa: ATSPTEGTQETQY
j_call: TRBJ2-5
v_call: TRBV24-1

cdr3_aa: ASSPTGKHNNSPLH
j_call: TRBJ1-6
v_call: TRBV18

cdr3_aa: ASSPGTDQPQH
j_call: TRBJ1-5
v_call: TRBV11-1

cdr3_aa: ARNEKLF
j_call: TRBJ1-4
v_call: TRBV6-7

cdr3_aa: ASSQQLQETQY
j_call: TRBJ2-5
v_call: TRBV18

cdr3_aa: ASSPKRGMFKNIQY
j_call: TRBJ2-4
v_call: TRBV21-1

cdr3_aa: ASSQDLSGGMNEQF
j_call: TRBJ2-1
v_call: TRBV4-2

cdr3_aa: SARADTQY
j_call: TRBJ2-3
v_call: TRBV20-1

cdr3_aa: ASSVGRNTEAF
j_call: TRBJ1-1
v_call: TRBV9

cdr3_aa: ASSTPPGEAF
j_call: TRBJ1-1
v_call: TRBV7-9

cdr3_aa: ASSLKPGTQY
j_call: TRBJ2-3
v_call: TRBV12-3/TRBV12-4

cdr3_aa: AWGEQGAITDTQY
j_call: TRBJ2-3
v_call: TRBV30

cdr3_aa: ASSPDSRYEQY
j_call: TRBJ2-7
v_call: TRBV6-5

cdr3_aa: ASSIVGPSNQPQH
j_call: TRBJ1-5
v_call: TRBV19

cdr3_aa: ASSLAAEGRGYT
j_call: TRBJ1-2
v_call: TRBV7-2

cdr3_aa: ASSRPPSGTGNYGYT
j_call: TRBJ1-2
v_call: TRBV7-9

cdr3_aa: ASSKGGRVVSATQY
j_call: TRBJ2-3
v_call: TRBV21-1

cdr3_aa: ASSGSGNTIY
j_call: TRBJ1-3
v_call: TRBV9

cdr3_aa: ASSLAGRVNYGYT
j_call: TRBJ1-2
v_call: TRBV5-1

cdr3_aa: ASSSPRDTDTQY
j_call: TRBJ2-3
v_call: TRBV5-1

cdr3_aa: ASRLLLGDEKLF
j_call: TRBJ1-4
v_call: TRBV5-5

cdr3_aa: ASAISRVQGYT
j_call: TRBJ1-2
v_call: TRBV27

cdr3_aa: ASSGFLNEKLF
j_call: TRBJ1-4
v_call: TRBV25-1

cdr3_aa: ASSLRNTGELF
j_call: TRBJ2-2
v_call: TRBV6-5

cdr3_aa: ASSLFGLSNTGELF
j_call: TRBJ2-2
v_call: TRBV5-5

cdr3_aa: ASSGRQGVETQY
j_call: TRBJ2-5
v_call: TRBV2

cdr3_aa: ASSQIQGHEDEAF
j_call: TRBJ1-1
v_call: TRBV5-1

cdr3_aa: ASSELGAGANVLT
j_call: TRBJ2-6
v_call: TRBV2

cdr3_aa: ASSLEADSYGYT
j_call: TRBJ1-2
v_call: TRBV5-1

cdr3_aa: ASSSRSHGATNEKLF
j_call: TRBJ1-4
v_call: TRBV7-9

cdr3_aa: ASSGTGRQKETQY
j_call: TRBJ2-5
v_call: TRBV25-1

cdr3_aa: ASSWTGGSTDTQY
j_call: TRBJ2-3
v_call: TRBV11-2

cdr3_aa: SVRQGASTGELF
j_call: TRBJ2-2
v_call: TRBV29-1

cdr3_aa: ASSLAGVQETQY
j_call: TRBJ2-5
v_call: TRBV5-6

cdr3_aa: ASSVAPGVNTEAF
j_call: TRBJ1-1
v_call: TRBV9

cdr3_aa: ASSLEYGPTNTEAF
j_call: TRBJ1-1
v_call: TRBV5-8

cdr3_aa: ASSSRAGDAEKLF
j_call: TRBJ1-4
v_call: TRBV7-6

cdr3_aa: ASSLGGQSGQF
j_call: TRBJ2-1
v_call: TRBV7-9

cdr3_aa: AYAGGVNYGYT
j_call: TRBJ1-2
v_call: TRBV30

cdr3_aa: AWMRLGANSPLH
j_call: TRBJ1-6
v_call: TRBV30

cdr3_aa: ASSLSGAYEQY
j_call: TRBJ2-7
v_call: TRBV11-2

cdr3_aa: ASSKRDFVDEKLF
j_call: TRBJ1-4
v_call: TRBV25-1

cdr3_aa: ASSLFGRGGGTDTQY
j_call: TRBJ2-3
v_call: TRBV27

cdr3_aa: ASSDSSPDRKRDGYT
j_call: TRBJ1-2
v_call: TRBV6-4

cdr3_aa: ASSLTGTGERGYT
j_call: TRBJ1-2
v_call: TRBV7-9